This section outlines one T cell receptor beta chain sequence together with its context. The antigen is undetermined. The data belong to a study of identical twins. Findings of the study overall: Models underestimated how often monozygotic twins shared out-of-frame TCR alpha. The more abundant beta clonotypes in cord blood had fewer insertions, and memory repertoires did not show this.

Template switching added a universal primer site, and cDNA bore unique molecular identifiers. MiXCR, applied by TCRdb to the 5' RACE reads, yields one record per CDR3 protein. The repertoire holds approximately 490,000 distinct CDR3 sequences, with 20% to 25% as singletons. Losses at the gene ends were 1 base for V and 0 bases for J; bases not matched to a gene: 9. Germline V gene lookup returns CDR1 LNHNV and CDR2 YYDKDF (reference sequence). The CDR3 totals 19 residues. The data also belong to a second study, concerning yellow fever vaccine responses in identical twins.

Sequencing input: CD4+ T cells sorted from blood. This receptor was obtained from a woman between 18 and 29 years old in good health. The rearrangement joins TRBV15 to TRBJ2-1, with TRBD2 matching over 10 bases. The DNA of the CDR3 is TGTGCCACCAGCAGAGCAAAGATTAGCGGGAGGAGCTCCTACAATGAGCAGTTCTTC. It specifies CATSRAKISGRSSYNEQFF.